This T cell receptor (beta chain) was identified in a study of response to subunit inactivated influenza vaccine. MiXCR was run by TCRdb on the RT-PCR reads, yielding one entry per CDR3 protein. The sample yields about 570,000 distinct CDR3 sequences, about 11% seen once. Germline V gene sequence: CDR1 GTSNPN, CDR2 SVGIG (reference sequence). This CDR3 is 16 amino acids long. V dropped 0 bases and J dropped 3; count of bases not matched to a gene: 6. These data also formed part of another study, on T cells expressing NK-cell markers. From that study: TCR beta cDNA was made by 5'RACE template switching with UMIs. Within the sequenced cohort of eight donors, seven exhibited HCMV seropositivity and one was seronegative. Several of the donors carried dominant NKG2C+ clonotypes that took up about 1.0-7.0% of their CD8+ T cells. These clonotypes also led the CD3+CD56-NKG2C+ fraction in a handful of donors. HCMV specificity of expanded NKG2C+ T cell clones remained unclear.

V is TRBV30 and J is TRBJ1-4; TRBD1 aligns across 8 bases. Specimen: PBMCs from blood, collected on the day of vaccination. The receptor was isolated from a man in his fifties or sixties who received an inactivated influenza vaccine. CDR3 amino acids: CAWSVRGTGANEKLFF. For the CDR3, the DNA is TGTGCCTGGAGTGTACGAGGGACAGGTGCTAATGAAAAACTGTTTTTT.